This record looks at one T cell receptor (beta chain) sequence and its context. The antigen it binds to is not known. No base qualities exist here, and no much larger clone lies one base off it. Taken from cysteine to phenylalanine, the CDR3 has 16 residues. The read is trimmed to its CDR3 DNA, 48 bases read in frame from base 1. Germline trimming amounts to 5 bases on V and 3 bases on J, with 10 as the count of junction bases outside the gene matches. CDR1 and CDR2, per the germline V gene (reference sequence), are LNHDA and SQIVND. One collaborating source in Seattle enrolled patients during active infection and followed them longitudinally through the course of disease. Whole blood was collected in K2EDTA tubes by collaborating institutions according to the institutions' own protocols. For TCRbeta analysis, collaborators shipped samples as frozen whole blood, isolated PBMCs, or DNA extracted from either of those sample types.

The data derive from a study of blood T cell repertoires in COVID-19 (dated by TCRdb to about 2020). Study-level background: Collaborator samples came from the United States, Italy and Spain and covered acute and convalescent phases of COVID-19. The material from the prospective study consisted of cDNA or gDNA derived from T cells, B-cell-depleted T cells, or PBMCs. The dataset comprised deeply sampled blood TCRbeta repertoires from subjects exposed to, actively infected with, or recovered from COVID-19. The repertoires were released in a freely available public database meant as a resource for research on the immune response to SARS-CoV-2. The samples were drawn from two sources: the first 160 participants of the ongoing ImmuneRACE study, and 1,000 to 1,500 subjects contributed by 6 global collaborators. Nearly every sample came with metadata listing a de-identified subject ID, COVID-19 status, age in years and sex. Where available, HLA class I and class II types were taken from metadata supplied by the sample provider and were not determined by assay-based typing. What the study reported, not specific to this receptor: How much clinical and demographic metadata was included differed by source and by participant, and the metadata was provided uncurated.

The immunoSEQ Assay, a bias-controlled multiplex PCR, was used to amplify TCRbeta CDR3 regions from genomic DNA. The published analysis was carried out like this. Within the assay, amplification of reference gene primers was used to estimate how many nucleated cells each sample contained. Sequence reads were collapsed and filtered to measure the absolute abundance of every unique TCRbeta CDR3 rearrangement. For each sample, productive Simpson clonality was calculated as the square root of Simpson's diversity index across productive rearrangements. As stored in TCRdb, this immuneACCESS dataset retains in-frame rearrangements with V and J assigned. A fraction of the clones does not appear; measured against another copy, unresolved V genes explain less than half of the discrepancy, and the remainder lacks a known reason. D and trimming come from the DNA, and the V and J calls and clone size come from that table. This sample lists over 250,000 clones; roughly 92% were detected once. The biggest ten clones account for about 2.2% of the sample.

This TCR came from a woman in her twenties or thirties with COVID-19, enrolled during active disease. The specimen sequenced was peripheral blood. Rearrangement joined TRBV19 to TRBJ2-3; 8 bases in the junction line up with TRBD2. The CDR3 protein sequence reads: CASSPQREFGTDTQYF. In nucleotides, the sequence is TGTGCCAGTAGTCCCCAGCGGGAGTTTGGGACAGATACGCAGTATTTT. The full variable domain, completed from the reference TRBV19 and TRBJ2-3 proteins outside the CDR3, reads DGGITQSPKYLFRKEGQNVTLSCEQNLNHDAMYWYRQDPGQGLRLIYYSQIVNDFQKGDIAEGYSVSREKKESFPLTVTSAQKNPTAFYLCASSPQREFGTDTQYFGPGTRLTVL.